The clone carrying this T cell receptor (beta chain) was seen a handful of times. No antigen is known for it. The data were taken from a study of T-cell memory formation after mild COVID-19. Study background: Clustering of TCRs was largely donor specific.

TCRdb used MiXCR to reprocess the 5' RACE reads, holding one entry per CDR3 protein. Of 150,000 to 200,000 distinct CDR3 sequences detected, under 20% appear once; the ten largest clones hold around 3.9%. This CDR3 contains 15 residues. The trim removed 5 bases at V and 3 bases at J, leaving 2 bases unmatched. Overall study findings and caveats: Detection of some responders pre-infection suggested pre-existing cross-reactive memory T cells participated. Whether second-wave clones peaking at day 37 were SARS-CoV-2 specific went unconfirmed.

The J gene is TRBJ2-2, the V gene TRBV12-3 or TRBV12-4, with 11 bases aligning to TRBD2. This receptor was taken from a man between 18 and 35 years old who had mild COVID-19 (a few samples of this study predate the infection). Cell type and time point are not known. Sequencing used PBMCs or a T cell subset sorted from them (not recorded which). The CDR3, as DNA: TGTGCCAGCAGTGCACTAGCGGGGGACACCGGGGAGCTGTTTTTT. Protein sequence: CASSALAGDTGELFF.